This TCR beta chain was identified during a study of shared clonotypes between healthy human individuals. Concerning this clone itself: The antigen remains unidentified.

Everyone who donated was a Caucasian adult who lived in Nashville, Tennessee. Whole-study findings and limits: Clonotype sharing among donors was thought likely to change with sequencing depth.

V was pared by 0 bases and J by 4 bases, with 9 bases between. In germline, CDR1 is SGHTA, CDR2 FQGTGA. The CDR3 runs 14 residues. Method: immunoSEQ multiplex PCR; TCRdb's copy keeps in-frame clones and lacks some. The sample gives about 110,000 clones, approximately 70% of which show up once; 20% to 25% is in the top ten. This sequence joins TRBV7-3 and TRBJ1-2, with D maybe TRBD1 (5 bases). Sequencing was carried out using memory CD8+ T cells sorted from blood. Subset in this sample: CD45RO+ cells pooled with CCR7-negative TemRA cells. The TCR comes from a woman aged 30 to 39 in good health. The CDR3 is CASSLTPGSYGYTF. CDR3 nucleotide sequence: TGTGCCAGCAGCTTAACTCCAGGGAGCTATGGCTACACCTTC.